This T cell receptor (beta chain) was documented in a study of cytomegalovirus exposure and HLA in healthy donors. Study-level information: The approximately 100 million unique TCR beta sequences, from roughly 170 million T cells, were found by an earlier analysis.

For this clone: What it recognizes is unknown.

Study-level points and caveats: In an earlier analysis, about 87% or about 30%: the productive usage of most TCR beta V segments.

Primers: 60 Vbeta forward and 13 Jbeta reverse. The table came from immunoSEQ multiplex PCR; TCRdb's copy has only in-frame clones and leaves some out. The repertoire holds 110,000 to 150,000 clones, with around 82% as singletons. The TCR comes from a man aged 40-49 years in good health and CMV-seropositive. The sequenced material came from PBMCs.

The CDR3 here is CAGGTTNEKLFF. CDR3 coding DNA: TGTGCCGGGGGGACAACTAATGAAAAACTGTTTTTT. The J gene is TRBJ1-4, the V gene TRBV28; a possible D gene is TRBD1 (5 bases). Trimming shortened V by 11 bases and J by 0 bases, and 7 bases separated the two germline ends. The CDR3 totals 12 residues. CDR1 and CDR2 (germline): MDHEN, SYDVKM.